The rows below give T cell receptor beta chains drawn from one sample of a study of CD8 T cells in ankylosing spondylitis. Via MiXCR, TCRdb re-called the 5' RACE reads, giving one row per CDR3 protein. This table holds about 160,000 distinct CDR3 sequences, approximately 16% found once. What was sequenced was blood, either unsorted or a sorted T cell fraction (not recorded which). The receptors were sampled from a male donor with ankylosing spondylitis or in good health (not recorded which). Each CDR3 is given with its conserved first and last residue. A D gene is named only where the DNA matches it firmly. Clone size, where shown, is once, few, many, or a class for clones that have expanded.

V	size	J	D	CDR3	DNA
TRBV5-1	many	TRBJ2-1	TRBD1	CASSSDRAGNEQFF	TGCGCCAGCAGCTCGGACAGGGCGGGCAATGAGCAGTTCTTC
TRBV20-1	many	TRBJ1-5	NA	CSARDRGLNNQPQHF	TGCAGTGCTAGAGATCGCGGACTGAACAATCAGCCCCAGCATTTT
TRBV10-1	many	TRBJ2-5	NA	CASSPRIQETQYF	TGCGCCAGCAGTCCCCGGATCCAAGAGACCCAGTACTTC
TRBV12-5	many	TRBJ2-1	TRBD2	CASGPGLAGMAEQFF	TGTGCTAGTGGCCCTGGACTAGCGGGAATGGCTGAGCAGTTCTTC
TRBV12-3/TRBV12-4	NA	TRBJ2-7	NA	CASKEGGHEQYF	TGTGCCAGCAAGGAAGGGGGGCACGAGCAGTACTTC
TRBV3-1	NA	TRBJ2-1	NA	CASSHFGLVHEQFF	TGTGCCAGCAGCCACTTTGGGCTCGTCCATGAGCAGTTCTTC
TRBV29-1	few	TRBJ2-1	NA	CSVGTPLYNEQFF	TGCAGCGTGGGGACTCCCCTCTACAATGAGCAGTTCTTC
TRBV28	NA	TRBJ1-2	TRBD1	CASSPFRDRVKGYTF	TGTGCCAGCAGCCCCTTCCGGGACAGGGTCAAGGGCTACACCTTC
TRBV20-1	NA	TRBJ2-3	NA	CSARGQGTDTQYF	TGCAGTGCTAGAGGACAAGGCACAGATACGCAGTATTTT
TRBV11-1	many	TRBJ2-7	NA	CASSLSQGPSYEQYF	TGTGCCAGCAGCCTGTCGCAGGGCCCCTCCTACGAGCAGTACTTC
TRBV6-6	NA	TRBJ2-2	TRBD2	CASRNRGRAEDGGELFF	TGTGCCAGCAGAAACCGTGGGAGGGCCGAGGATGGCGGGGAGCTGTTTTTT
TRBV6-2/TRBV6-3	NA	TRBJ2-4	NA	CASTWSDVNLAKNIQYF	TGTGCCAGCACATGGTCAGACGTGAACCTAGCCAAAAACATTCAGTACTTC
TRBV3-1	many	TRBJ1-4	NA	CASSAASVGNEKLFF	TGTGCCAGCAGCGCAGCGTCGGTGGGTAATGAAAAACTGTTTTTT
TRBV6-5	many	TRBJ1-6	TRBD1	CASSYGTENSPLHF	TGTGCCAGCAGTTACGGGACAGAAAATTCACCCCTCCACTTT
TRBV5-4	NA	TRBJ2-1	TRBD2	CASSLVLAGGAEQFF	TGTGCCAGCAGCTTGGTCCTAGCGGGAGGAGCTGAGCAGTTCTTC
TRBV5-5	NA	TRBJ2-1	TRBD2	CASSNSGRGDEQFF	TGTGCCAGCAGCAATAGCGGGAGAGGCGATGAGCAGTTCTTC
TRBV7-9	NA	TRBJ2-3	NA	CASSLGLARLTDTQYF	TGTGCCAGCAGCTTAGGGCTAGCGAGGCTCACAGATACGCAGTATTTT
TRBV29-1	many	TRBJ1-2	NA	CSARGAANYGYTF	TGCAGCGCCCGGGGGGCAGCTAACTATGGCTACACCTTC
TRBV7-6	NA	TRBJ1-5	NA	CASSFPQGPQHF	TGTGCCAGCAGCTTCCCACAGGGGCCCCAGCATTTT
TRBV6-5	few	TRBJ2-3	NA	CASSYDQDTQYF	TGTGCCAGCAGTTACGACCAAGATACGCAGTATTTT
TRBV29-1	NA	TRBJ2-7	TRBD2	CSVVRSGRVNGVNQLYEQYF	TGCAGCGTTGTAAGGTCAGGGAGGGTCAACGGAGTAAACCAACTTTACGAGCAGTACTTC
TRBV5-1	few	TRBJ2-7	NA	CASTTDSPSYEQYF	TGCGCCAGCACGACGGACAGTCCATCCTACGAGCAGTACTTC
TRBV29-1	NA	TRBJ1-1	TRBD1	CSVENRGFGTEAFF	TGCAGCGTTGAGAACAGGGGGTTTGGTACTGAAGCTTTCTTT
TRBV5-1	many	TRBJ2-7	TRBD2	CASSTSGRNEQYF	TGCGCCAGCTCGACTAGCGGGAGAAACGAGCAGTACTTC
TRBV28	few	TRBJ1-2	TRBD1	CASSPGQGEVYGYTF	TGTGCCAGCAGTCCAGGACAGGGGGAGGTCTATGGCTACACCTTC
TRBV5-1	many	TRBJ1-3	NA	CASSLGLAVSGNTIYF	TGCGCCAGCAGCTTGGGCCTCGCGGTCTCTGGAAACACCATATATTTT
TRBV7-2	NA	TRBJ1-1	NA	CASSLGAGADTEAFF	TGTGCCAGCAGCTTAGGGGCAGGGGCGGACACTGAAGCTTTCTTT
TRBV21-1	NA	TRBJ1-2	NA	CASSKARNYGYTF	TGTGCCAGCAGCAAAGCACGTAACTATGGCTACACCTTC
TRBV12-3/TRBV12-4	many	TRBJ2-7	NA	CASRGTGDYEQYF	TGTGCCAGCAGGGGGACTGGGGACTACGAGCAGTACTTC
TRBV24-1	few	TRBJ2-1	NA	CATSGGNEQFF	TGTGCCACCAGTGGAGGGAATGAGCAGTTCTTC
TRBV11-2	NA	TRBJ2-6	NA	CASSLDRTFSGANVLTF	TGTGCCAGCAGCCTAGACAGGACCTTCTCTGGGGCCAACGTCCTGACTTTC
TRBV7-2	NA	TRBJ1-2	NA	CASSPATDGYTF	TGTGCCAGCAGTCCAGCCACGGATGGCTACACCTTC
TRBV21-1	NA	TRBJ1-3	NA	CASSKGFEGPSSGNTIYF	TGTGCCAGCAGCAAAGGTTTTGAGGGTCCCAGCTCTGGAAACACCATATATTTT
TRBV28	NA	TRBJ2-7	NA	CASSAPGRLPYEQYF	TGTGCCAGCAGTGCTCCGGGACGTCTACCCTACGAGCAGTACTTC
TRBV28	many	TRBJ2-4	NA	CASRGTRLIQYF	TGTGCCAGCAGGGGGACACGCCTCATTCAGTACTTC
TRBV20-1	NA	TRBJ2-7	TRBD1	CSAPGQGPDEQYF	TGCAGTGCTCCGGGACAGGGGCCGGACGAGCAGTACTTC
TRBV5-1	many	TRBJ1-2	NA	CASSNRVGDGYTF	TGCGCCAGCAGCAACAGGGTAGGGGATGGCTACACCTTC
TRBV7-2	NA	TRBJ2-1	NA	CASSLLRGNNEQFF	TGTGCCAGCAGCCTCCTGAGGGGTAACAATGAGCAGTTCTTC
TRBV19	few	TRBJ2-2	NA	CATDSEGGGELFF	TGTGCCACCGATTCCGAAGGCGGCGGGGAGCTGTTTTTT
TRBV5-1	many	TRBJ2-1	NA	CASSFGGEYNEQFF	TGCGCCAGCAGCTTCGGGGGAGAGTACAATGAGCAGTTCTTC
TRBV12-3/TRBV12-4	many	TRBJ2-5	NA	CASSSTGSSETQYF	TGTGCCAGCAGTTCTACAGGGAGCTCGGAGACCCAGTACTTC
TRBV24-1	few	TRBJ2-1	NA	CATSDSPGLNEQFF	TGTGCCACCAGTGATTCACCCGGGTTGAATGAGCAGTTCTTC
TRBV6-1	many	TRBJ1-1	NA	CASRRQPNTEAFF	TGTGCCAGCAGAAGACAGCCGAACACTGAAGCTTTCTTT
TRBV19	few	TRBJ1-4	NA	CASSISPGRGDEKLFF	TGTGCCAGTAGTATCTCGCCCGGACGTGGGGATGAAAAACTGTTTTTT
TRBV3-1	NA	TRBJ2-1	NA	CTSCPRRAESRNYNEQFF	TGTACCAGCTGCCCCCGCAGGGCGGAATCCCGAAACTACAATGAGCAGTTCTTC
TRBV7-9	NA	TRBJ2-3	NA	CASSFWESRTDTQYF	TGTGCCAGCAGCTTTTGGGAGTCCCGCACAGATACGCAGTATTTT
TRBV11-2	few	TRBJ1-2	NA	CASSGTDYGYTF	TGTGCCAGCAGCGGAACAGACTATGGCTACACCTTC
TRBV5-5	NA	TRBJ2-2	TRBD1	CASNPNRGWNTGELFF	TGTGCCAGCAACCCTAACAGGGGATGGAACACCGGGGAGCTGTTTTTT
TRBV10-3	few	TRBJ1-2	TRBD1	CAISNDRGLGYTF	TGTGCCATCAGCAATGACAGGGGGCTCGGCTACACCTTC
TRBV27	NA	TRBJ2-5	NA	CASSLGPPQETQYF	TGTGCCAGCAGTTTGGGACCGCCTCAAGAGACCCAGTACTTC